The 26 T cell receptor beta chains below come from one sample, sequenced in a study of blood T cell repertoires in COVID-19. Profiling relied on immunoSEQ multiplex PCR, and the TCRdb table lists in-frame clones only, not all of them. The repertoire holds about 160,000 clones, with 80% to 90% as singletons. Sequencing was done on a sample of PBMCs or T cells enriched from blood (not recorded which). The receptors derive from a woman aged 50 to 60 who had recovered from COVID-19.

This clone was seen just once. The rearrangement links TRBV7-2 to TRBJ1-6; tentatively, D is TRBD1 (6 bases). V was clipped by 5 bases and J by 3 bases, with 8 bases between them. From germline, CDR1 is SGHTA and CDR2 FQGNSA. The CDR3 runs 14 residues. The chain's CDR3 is CASSGRGYNSPLHF. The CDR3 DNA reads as TGTGCCAGCAGCGGCAGGGGCTATAATTCACCCCTCCACTTT.

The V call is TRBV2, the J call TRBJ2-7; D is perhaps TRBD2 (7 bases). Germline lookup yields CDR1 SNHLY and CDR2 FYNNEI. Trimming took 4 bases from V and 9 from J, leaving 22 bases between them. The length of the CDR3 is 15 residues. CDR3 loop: CASSVGGGVTSGQYF. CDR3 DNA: TGTGCCAGCAGTGTCGGAGGGGGGGTGACCTCCGGGCAGTACTTC.

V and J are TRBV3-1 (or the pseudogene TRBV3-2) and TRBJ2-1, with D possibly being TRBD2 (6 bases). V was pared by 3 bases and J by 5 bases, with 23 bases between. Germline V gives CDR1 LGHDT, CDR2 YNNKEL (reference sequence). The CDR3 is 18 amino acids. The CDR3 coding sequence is TGTGCCAGCAGCCATTTCGCGGGACGCTTATTCCCTAACAATGAGCAGTTCTTC. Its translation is CASSHFAGRLFPNNEQFF.

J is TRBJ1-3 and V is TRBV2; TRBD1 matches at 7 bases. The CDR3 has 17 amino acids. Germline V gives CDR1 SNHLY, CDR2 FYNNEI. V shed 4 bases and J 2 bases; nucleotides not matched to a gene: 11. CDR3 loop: CASSGGTALGTGNTIYF. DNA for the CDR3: TGTGCCAGCAGTGGCGGGACAGCTCTAGGTACTGGAAACACCATATATTTT. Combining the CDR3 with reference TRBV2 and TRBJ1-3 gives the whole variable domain EPEVTQTPSHQVTQMGQEVILRCVPISNHLYFYWYRQILGQKVEFLVSFYNNEISEKSEIFDDQFSVERPDGSNFTLKIRSTKLEDSAMYFCASSGGTALGTGNTIYFGEGSWLTVV.

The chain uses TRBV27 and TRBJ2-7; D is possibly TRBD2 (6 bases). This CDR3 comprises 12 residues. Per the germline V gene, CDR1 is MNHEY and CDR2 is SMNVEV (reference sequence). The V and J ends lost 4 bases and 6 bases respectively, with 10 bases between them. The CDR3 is CASSSPGGEQYF. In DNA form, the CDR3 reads TGTGCCAGCAGTTCTCCCGGGGGCGAGCAGTACTTC.

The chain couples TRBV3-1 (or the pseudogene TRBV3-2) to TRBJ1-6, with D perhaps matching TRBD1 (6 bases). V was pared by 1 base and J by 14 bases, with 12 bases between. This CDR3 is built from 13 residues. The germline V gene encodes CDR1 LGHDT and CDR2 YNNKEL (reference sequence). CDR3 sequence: CASSQGGGQALHF. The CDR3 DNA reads TGTGCCAGCAGCCAAGGGGGGGGGCAGGCCCTCCACTTT.

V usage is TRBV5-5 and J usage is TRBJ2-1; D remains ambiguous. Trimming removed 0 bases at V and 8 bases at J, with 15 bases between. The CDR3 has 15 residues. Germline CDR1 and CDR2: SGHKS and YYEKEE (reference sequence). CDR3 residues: CASSLAANRVDEQFF. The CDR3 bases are TGTGCCAGCAGCTTGGCCGCGAATCGAGTCGATGAGCAGTTCTTC.

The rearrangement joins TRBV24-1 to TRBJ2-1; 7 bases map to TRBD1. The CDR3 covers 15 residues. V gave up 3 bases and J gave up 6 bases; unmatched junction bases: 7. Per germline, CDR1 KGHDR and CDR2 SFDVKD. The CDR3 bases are TGTGCCACCAGTGATCCCCGGGACAGCCTCAATGAGCAGTTCTTC. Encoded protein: CATSDPRDSLNEQFF.

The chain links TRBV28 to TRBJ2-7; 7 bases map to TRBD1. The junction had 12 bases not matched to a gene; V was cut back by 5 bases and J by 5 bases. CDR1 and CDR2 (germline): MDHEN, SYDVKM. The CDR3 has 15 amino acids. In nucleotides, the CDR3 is TGTGCCAGCAGTCGGCCGGCAGGGGGTCGGGACGAGCAGTACTTC. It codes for CASSRPAGGRDEQYF.

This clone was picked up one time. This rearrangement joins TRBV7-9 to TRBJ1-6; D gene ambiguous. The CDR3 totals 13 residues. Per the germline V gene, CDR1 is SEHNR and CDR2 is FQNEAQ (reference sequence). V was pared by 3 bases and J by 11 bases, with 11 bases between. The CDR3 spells CASSFFPDTPLHF. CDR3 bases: TGTGCCAGCAGCTTTTTCCCTGACACACCCCTCCACTTT.

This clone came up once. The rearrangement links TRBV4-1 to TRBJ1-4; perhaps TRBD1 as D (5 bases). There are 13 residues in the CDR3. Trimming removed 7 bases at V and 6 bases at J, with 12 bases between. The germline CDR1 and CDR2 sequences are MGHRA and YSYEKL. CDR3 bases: TGCGCCAGCACCGGACTAGGGGATGAAAAACTGTTTTTT. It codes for CASTGLGDEKLFF.

In nucleotides, the CDR3 is TGTGCCAGCAGCAATCGGGACTACGCCTACGAGCAGTACTTC. Translating gives CASSNRDYAYEQYF. V and J are TRBV5-4 and TRBJ2-7; the match to TRBD2 covers 7 bases. The length of the CDR3 is 14 residues. Trimming cost V 4 bases and J 2 bases; bases outside gene matches: 6. From germline, CDR1 is SGHNT and CDR2 YYREEE (reference sequence).

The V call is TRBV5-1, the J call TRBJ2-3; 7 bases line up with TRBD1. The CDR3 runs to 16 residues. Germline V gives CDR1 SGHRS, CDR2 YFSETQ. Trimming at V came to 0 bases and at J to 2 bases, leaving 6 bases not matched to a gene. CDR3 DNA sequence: TGCGCCAGCAGCTTGGGGGGGACAGCAGTCACAGATACGCAGTATTTT. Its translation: CASSLGGTAVTDTQYF.

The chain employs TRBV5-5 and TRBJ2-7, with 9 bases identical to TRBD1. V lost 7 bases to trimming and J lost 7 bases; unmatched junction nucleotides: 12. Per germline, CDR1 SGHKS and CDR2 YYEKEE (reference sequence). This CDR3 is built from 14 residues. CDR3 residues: CASLGRDRDQEQYF. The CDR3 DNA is TGTGCCAGCCTGGGGAGGGACAGGGATCAAGAGCAGTACTTC.

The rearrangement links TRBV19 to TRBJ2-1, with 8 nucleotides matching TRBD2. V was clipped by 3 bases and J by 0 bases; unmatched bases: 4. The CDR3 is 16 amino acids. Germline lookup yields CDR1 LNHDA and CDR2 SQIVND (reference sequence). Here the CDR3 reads CASSMWSGSSYNEQFF. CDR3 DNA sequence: TGTGCCAGTAGTATGTGGAGCGGGAGCTCCTACAATGAGCAGTTCTTC.

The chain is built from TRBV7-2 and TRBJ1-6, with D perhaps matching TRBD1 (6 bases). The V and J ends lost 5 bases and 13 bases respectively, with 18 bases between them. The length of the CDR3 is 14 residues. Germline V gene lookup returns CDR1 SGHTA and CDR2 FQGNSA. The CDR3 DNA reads TGTGCCAGCAGCGCACAGGGTGATCTTGGTCCCCTCCACTTT. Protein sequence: CASSAQGDLGPLHF.

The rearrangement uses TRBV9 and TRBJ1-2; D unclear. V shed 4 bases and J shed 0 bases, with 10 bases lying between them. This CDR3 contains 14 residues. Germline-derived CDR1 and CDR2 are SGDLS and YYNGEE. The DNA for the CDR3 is TGTGCCAGCAGCACGAGAAGAGCTAACTATGGCTACACCTTC. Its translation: CASSTRRANYGYTF. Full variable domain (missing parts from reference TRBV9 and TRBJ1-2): DSGVTQTPKHLITATGQRVTLRCSPRSGDLSVYWYQQSLDQGLQFLIQYYNGEERAKGNILERFSAQQFPDLHSELNLSSLELGDSALYFCASSTRRANYGYTFGSGTRLTVV.

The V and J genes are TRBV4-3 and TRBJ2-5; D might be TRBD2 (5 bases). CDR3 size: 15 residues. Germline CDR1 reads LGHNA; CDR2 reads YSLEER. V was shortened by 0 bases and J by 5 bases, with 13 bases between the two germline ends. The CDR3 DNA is TGCGCCAGCAGCCAAGATGCGGGCCAGTTGGAGACCCAGTACTTC. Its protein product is CASSQDAGQLETQYF.

The CDR3 spells CAGGAAPNYGYTF. DNA of the CDR3: TGTGCCGGGGGGGCGGCTCCTAACTATGGCTACACCTTC. V and J are TRBV27 and TRBJ1-2; tentative D call: TRBD1 (6 bases). CDR3 length: 13 residues. V was shortened by 11 bases and J by 0 bases, with 13 bases between the two germline ends. Germline CDR1 and CDR2: MNHEY and SMNVEV (reference sequence).

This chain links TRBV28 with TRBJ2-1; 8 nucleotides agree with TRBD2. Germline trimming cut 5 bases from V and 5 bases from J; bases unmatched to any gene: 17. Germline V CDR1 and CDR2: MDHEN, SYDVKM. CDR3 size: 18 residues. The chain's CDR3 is CASSDSSGLGSIDNEQFF. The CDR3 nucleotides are TGTGCCAGCAGTGATTCGTCGGGACTAGGATCAATCGACAATGAGCAGTTCTTC.

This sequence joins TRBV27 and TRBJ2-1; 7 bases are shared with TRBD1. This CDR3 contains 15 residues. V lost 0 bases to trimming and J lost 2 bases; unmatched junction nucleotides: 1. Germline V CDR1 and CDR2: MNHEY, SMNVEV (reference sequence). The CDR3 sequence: CASSLSGGTYNEQFF. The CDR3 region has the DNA TGTGCCAGCAGTTTATCAGGGGGCACCTACAATGAGCAGTTCTTC.

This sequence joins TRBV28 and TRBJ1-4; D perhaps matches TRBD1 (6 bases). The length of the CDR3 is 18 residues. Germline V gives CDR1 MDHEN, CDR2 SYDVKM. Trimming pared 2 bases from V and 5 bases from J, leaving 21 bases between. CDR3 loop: CASSLHSGPGGANEKLFF. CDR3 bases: TGTGCCAGCAGTTTACATAGTGGGCCGGGGGGCGCGAATGAAAAACTGTTTTTT.

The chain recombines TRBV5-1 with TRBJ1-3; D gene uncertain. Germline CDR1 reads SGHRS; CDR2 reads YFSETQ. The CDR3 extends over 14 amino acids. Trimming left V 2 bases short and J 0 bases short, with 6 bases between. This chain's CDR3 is CASSLSSSGNTIYF. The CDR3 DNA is TGCGCCAGCAGCTTATCGAGCTCTGGAAACACCATATATTTT.

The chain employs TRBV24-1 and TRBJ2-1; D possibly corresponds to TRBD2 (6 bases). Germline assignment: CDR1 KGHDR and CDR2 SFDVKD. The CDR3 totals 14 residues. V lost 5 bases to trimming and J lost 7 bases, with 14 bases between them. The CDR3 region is CATSAASELNEQFF. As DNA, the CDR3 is TGTGCCACCAGTGCGGCTAGCGAGTTAAATGAGCAGTTCTTC.

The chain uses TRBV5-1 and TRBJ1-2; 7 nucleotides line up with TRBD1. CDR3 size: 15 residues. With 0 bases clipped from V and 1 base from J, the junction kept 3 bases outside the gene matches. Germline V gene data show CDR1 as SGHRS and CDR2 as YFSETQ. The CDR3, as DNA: TGCGCCAGCAGCTTGGTACAGGGGTTTAACTATGGCTACACCTTC. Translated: CASSLVQGFNYGYTF.

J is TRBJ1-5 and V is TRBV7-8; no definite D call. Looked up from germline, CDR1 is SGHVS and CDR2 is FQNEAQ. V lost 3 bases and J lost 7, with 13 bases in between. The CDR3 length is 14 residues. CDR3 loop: CASSFAGSEQPQHF. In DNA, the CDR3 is TGTGCCAGCAGCTTTGCCGGTAGTGAACAGCCCCAGCATTTT.